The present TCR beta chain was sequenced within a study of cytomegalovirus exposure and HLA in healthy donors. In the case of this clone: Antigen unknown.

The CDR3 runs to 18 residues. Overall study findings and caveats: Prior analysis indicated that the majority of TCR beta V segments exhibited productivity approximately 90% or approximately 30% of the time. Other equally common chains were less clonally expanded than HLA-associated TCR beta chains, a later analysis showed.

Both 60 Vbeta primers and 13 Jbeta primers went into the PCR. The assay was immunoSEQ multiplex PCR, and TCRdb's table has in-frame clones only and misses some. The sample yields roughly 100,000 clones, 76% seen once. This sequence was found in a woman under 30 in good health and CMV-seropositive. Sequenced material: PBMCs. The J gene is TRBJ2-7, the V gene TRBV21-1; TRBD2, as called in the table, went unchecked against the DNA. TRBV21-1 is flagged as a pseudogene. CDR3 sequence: CASTLRGAPQFRLCEQYF. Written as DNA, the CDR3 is TGTGCCAGCACCCTGCGCGGGGCTCCGCAATTTCGCCTATGCGAGCAGTACTTC.